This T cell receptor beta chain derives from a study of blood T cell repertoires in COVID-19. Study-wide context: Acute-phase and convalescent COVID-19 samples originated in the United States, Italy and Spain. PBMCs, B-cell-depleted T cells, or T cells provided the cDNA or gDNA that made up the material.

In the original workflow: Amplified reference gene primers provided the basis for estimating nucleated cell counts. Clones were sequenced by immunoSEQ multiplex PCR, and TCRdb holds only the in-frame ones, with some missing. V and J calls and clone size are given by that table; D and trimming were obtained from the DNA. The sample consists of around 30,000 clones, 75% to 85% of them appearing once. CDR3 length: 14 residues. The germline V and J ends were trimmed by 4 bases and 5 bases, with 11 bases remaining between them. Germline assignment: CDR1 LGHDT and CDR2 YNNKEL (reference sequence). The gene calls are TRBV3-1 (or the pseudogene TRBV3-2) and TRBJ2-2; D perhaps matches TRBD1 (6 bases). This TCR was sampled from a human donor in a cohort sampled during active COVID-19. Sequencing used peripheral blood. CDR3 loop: CASSPTGFTGELFF. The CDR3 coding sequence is TGTGCCAGCAGCCCTACAGGGTTTACCGGGGAGCTGTTTTTT.